This T cell receptor beta chain derives from a study of T-cell reconstitution after alpha-beta-depleted transplantation in children. Germline V CDR1 and CDR2: ENHRY, SYGVKD. Trimming removed 2 bases from V and 4 bases from J; junction bases left unmatched: 7. The CDR3 consists of 15 residues. Molecular barcoding with unique molecular identifiers was used for the TCRbeta library. TCRdb re-called the PCR reads with MiXCR, one entry per CDR3 protein. The top ten hold over 5% of the sample, which has about 230,000 distinct CDR3 sequences, around 9.5% seen once. This clonotype was detected many times. V gene TRBV10-3 combines with J gene TRBJ2-7, with 8 bases matching TRBD1. The sequencing used PBMCs from the stem cell graft donor, collected from the stem cell graft. This TCR came from a human donor who donated a stem cell graft to a child with acute lymphoblastic leukemia. CDR3 residues: CAISEPRQGTYEQYF. DNA of the CDR3: TGTGCCATCAGTGAGCCCCGACAGGGGACGTACGAGCAGTACTTC.